The next 30 T cell receptor beta chains were all read from a single sample in a study of vaccination effects on CD4 cells after COVID-19. ViraFEST expansion of antigen-specific CD4+ T cells with viral peptide pools preceded sequencing. After less than twelve days in culture, the CD4+ T cells were isolated. Documented for the person is a PCR-confirmed SARS-CoV-2 infection occurring between March and December 2020. Their cognate antigens are unknown. Libraries were prepared by immunoSEQ multiplex PCR; TCRdb keeps only in-frame clonotypes and omits some of them. The sample records some 19,000 clones, roughly 74% being singletons. The source was CD4+ T cells from PBMCs cultured with a peptide pool, collected before COVID-19 vaccination. These receptors all stem from a human donor who had a prior SARS-CoV-2 infection.

V is TRBV3-1 (or the pseudogene TRBV3-2) and J is TRBJ1-2; TRBD1 might be the D (6 bases). The CDR3 length is 15 residues. The germline V gene has CDR1 LGHDT and CDR2 YNNKEL (reference sequence). V lost 2 bases, J lost 4 bases, and 14 bases lay in between. The CDR3 DNA reads as TGTGCCAGCAGCCAATTTCGGGGGCAGGGCTATGGCTACACCTTC. This codes for CASSQFRGQGYGYTF.

V is TRBV7-2 and J is TRBJ1-2; D might be TRBD1 (5 bases). The V gene lost 3 bases and the J gene lost 5 bases, with 10 bases spanning the gap. Germline V gene data show CDR1 as SGHTA and CDR2 as FQGNSA. This CDR3 has 13 amino acids. CDR3 nucleotide sequence: TGTGCCAGCAGCTTTACAGGTGGATATGGCTACACCTTC. Residues: CASSFTGGYGYTF.

V is TRBV27 and J is TRBJ2-7; D is perhaps TRBD1 (6 bases). The CDR3 has 13 amino acids. Germline CDR1 is MNHEY and CDR2 is SMNVEV (reference sequence). V lost 0 bases to trimming and J lost 6 bases, with 9 bases between them. As DNA, the CDR3 is TGTGCCAGCAGTTTATCGAGGGGGTCCGAGCAGTACTTC. It translates to CASSLSRGSEQYF.

The rearrangement links TRBV7-2 to TRBJ2-2; D not certain. Germline lookup yields CDR1 SGHTA and CDR2 FQGNSA. The ends were cut back, 5 bases at V and 1 base at J, with 11 bases in the middle. The CDR3 spans 15 residues. The chain's CDR3 is CASSTRLGNTGELFF. The CDR3 DNA sequence: TGTGCCAGCAGCACCCGACTGGGGAACACCGGGGAGCTGTTTTTT.

The V and J genes are TRBV13 and TRBJ1-1; 7 bases are a match to TRBD1. In germline, CDR1 is PRHDT, CDR2 FYEKMQ (reference sequence). V lost 2 bases, J lost 4 bases, and 4 bases stayed unmatched. The CDR3 is 14 residues long. The CDR3 region has the DNA TGTGCCAGCAGCTTAAAATCAGGGGGCACTGAAGCTTTCTTT. It translates to CASSLKSGGTEAFF. The entire variable domain, with the rest obtained from reference TRBV13 and TRBJ1-1, is as follows: AAGVIQSPRHLIKEKRETATLKCYPIPRHDTVYWYQQGPGQDPQFLISFYEKMQSDKGSIPDRFSAQQFSDYHSELNMSSLELGDSALYFCASSLKSGGTEAFFGQGTRLTVV.

The chain employs TRBV10-3 and TRBJ1-1, with unresolved D. V was shortened by 3 bases and J by 6 bases, with 14 bases between the two germline ends. This CDR3 has 14 amino acids. CDR1 is ENHRY and CDR2 is SYGVKD in the germline V gene. DNA of the CDR3: TGTGCCATCAGTGATCGGTTTGGCAACGCTGAAGCTTTCTTT. This gives the protein CAISDRFGNAEAFF.

In its sample, this clone was seen once. The J gene is TRBJ1-5, the V gene TRBV28; no clear D gene. CDR1 is MDHEN, CDR2 SYDVKM, per germline. Trimming removed 10 bases from V and 0 bases from J, with 7 bases in between. This CDR3 comprises 12 residues. CDR3 in DNA: TGTGCCATTCACCGTAGCAATCAGCCCCAGCATTTT. Translated, it gives CAIHRSNQPQHF. Based on the CDR3 plus reference TRBV28 and TRBJ1-5, the full variable domain is DVKVTQSSRYLVKRTGEKVFLECVQDMDHENMFWYRQDPGLGLRLIYFSYDVKMKEKGDIPEGYSVSREKKERFSLILESASTNQTSMYLCAIHRSNQPQHFGDGTRLSIL.

The chain carries TRBV7-3 and TRBJ2-6, with D perhaps matching TRBD2 (7 bases). Germline V gene data show CDR1 as SGHTA and CDR2 as FQGTGA. The CDR3 is made up of 16 amino acids. Trimming pared 0 bases from V and 4 bases from J, leaving 10 bases between. The CDR3 DNA reads TGTGCCAGCAGCTTAACAGGGGGGGCCGGGGCCAACGTCCTGACTTTC. This encodes CASSLTGGAGANVLTF.

The chain has TRBV4-2 and TRBJ2-7, with a possible D match to TRBD2 (7 bases). V was cut by 4 bases and J by 6 bases, with 19 bases left in between. This CDR3 has 15 residues. Germline V gene data show CDR1 as LGHNA and CDR2 as YNFKEQ. The CDR3, as DNA: TGTGCCAGCAGCCCCCCTCCGGGGGCTAGCGGCGAGCAGTACTTC. Translation gives CASSPPPGASGEQYF.

The rearrangement links TRBV9 to TRBJ1-6; maybe TRBD1 (5 bases). Germline CDR1 and CDR2: SGDLS and YYNGEE. The CDR3 is 16 residues long. The V end was cut by 5 bases, the J end by 3 bases, with 15 bases between. DNA for the CDR3: TGTGCCAGCAGTGGTAGTGGGGCTGGCTATAATTCACCCCTCCACTTT. It translates to CASSGSGAGYNSPLHF.

This clone was observed once. The J gene is TRBJ2-5, the V gene TRBV3-1 (or the pseudogene TRBV3-2); possibly TRBD2 for D (5 bases). The CDR3 consists of 13 residues. The germline CDR1 and CDR2 sequences are LGHDT and YNNKEL (reference sequence). V lost 4 bases and J 3 bases, leaving 9 bases between the germline ends. CDR3 sequence (DNA): TGTGCCAGCAGCCTCCGGGGAGAAGAGACCCAGTACTTC. It codes for CASSLRGEETQYF.

This chain connects TRBV7-2 to TRBJ1-2, with no clear D. The CDR3 runs to 13 residues. V was shortened by 3 bases and J by 4 bases, with 9 bases between the two germline ends. Germline V gene sequence: CDR1 SGHTA, CDR2 FQGNSA. The CDR3 DNA follows: TGTGCCAGCAGCTTGCAGGCGAGCTATGGCTACACCTTC. Translated: CASSLQASYGYTF. Drawing the rest from reference TRBV7-2 and TRBJ1-2, the complete variable domain is GAGVSQSPSNKVTEKGKDVELRCDPISGHTALYWYRQSLGQGLEFLIYFQGNSAPDKSGLPSDRFSAERTGGSVSTLTIQRTQQEDSAVYLCASSLQASYGYTFGSGTRLTVV.

By its share, this clone is medium-sized. V and J are TRBV6-5 and TRBJ1-1; D is possibly TRBD1 (6 bases). Between the trimmed V and J ends, which lost 5 bases and 4 bases, there was a span of 11 bases. Germline V CDR1 and CDR2: MNHEY, SVGAGI. The CDR3 has 13 amino acids. The DNA of the CDR3 is TGTGCCAGCAGTACAGGGCCTGTCACTGAAGCTTTCTTT. This encodes CASSTGPVTEAFF.

The chain has TRBV5-6 and TRBJ2-7, with 10 bases fitting TRBD1. This CDR3 is built from 17 residues. Looked up from germline, CDR1 is SGHDT and CDR2 is YYEEEE. Trimming cost V 4 bases and J 1 base; bases outside gene matches: 11. The CDR3 loop reads CASSRIQDRGRSYEQYF. In DNA, the CDR3 is TGTGCCAGCAGCCGAATACAAGACAGGGGGCGATCCTACGAGCAGTACTTC.

This clone has only one observation. V and J are TRBV7-2 and TRBJ2-5; tentative D call: TRBD1 (6 bases). Trimming stripped 3 bases from V and 5 bases from J, with 10 bases between. CDR1 and CDR2 (germline): SGHTA, FQGNSA. This CDR3 contains 13 residues. The DNA of the CDR3 is TGTGCCAGCAGCTTTCAGGGGCAGGAGACCCAGTACTTC. Amino acid sequence: CASSFQGQETQYF.

The chain is built from TRBV11-2 and TRBJ1-1; possible D gene TRBD1, 5 bases. This CDR3 region has 12 residues. The V end lost 3 bases, the J end lost 7 bases, and 9 bases lay between the germline ends. Per germline, CDR1 SGHAT and CDR2 FQNNGV. In DNA form, the CDR3 reads TGTGCCAGCAGCTTTGGGGGAGTTGAAGCTTTCTTT. It yields the protein CASSFGGVEAFF.

The chain carries TRBV7-2 and TRBJ2-5; D remains ambiguous. The ends were cut back, 5 bases at V and 5 bases at J, with 15 bases in the middle. This CDR3 spans 14 amino acids. Germline loops: CDR1 SGHTA, CDR2 FQGNSA. The CDR3 reads CASSRALLGETQYF. DNA of the CDR3: TGTGCCAGCAGCCGCGCTCTATTGGGGGAGACCCAGTACTTC.

This sequence joins TRBV5-6 and TRBJ2-1, with D perhaps matching TRBD2 (7 bases). V dropped 0 bases and J dropped 2 bases, with 12 bases sitting between them. This CDR3 has 16 residues. Germline lookup yields CDR1 SGHDT and CDR2 YYEEEE. CDR3 sequence reads: CASSLGEGGPYNEQFF. CDR3 DNA: TGTGCCAGCAGCTTGGGGGAGGGGGGGCCCTACAATGAGCAGTTCTTC. Complete variable domain (other parts from reference TRBV5-6 and TRBJ2-1): DAGVTQSPTHLIKTRGQQVTLRCSPKSGHDTVSWYQQALGQGPQFIFQYYEEEERQRGNFPDRFSGHQFPNYSSELNVNALLLGDSALYLCASSLGEGGPYNEQFFGPGTRLTVL.

The chain uses TRBV2 and TRBJ1-5, with D perhaps TRBD1 (6 bases). The CDR3 is 14 residues long. The germline gives CDR1 SNHLY, CDR2 FYNNEI. V was shortened by 4 bases and J by 5 bases, with 12 bases between the two germline ends. CDR3 sequence: CASSGGQGYQPQHF. CDR3 bases: TGTGCCAGCAGTGGGGGGCAGGGCTATCAGCCCCAGCATTTT.

The rearrangement uses TRBV5-6 and TRBJ2-7; D may be TRBD1 (5 bases). Germline CDR1 SGHDT, CDR2 YYEEEE. Trimming took 1 base from V and 4 from J, leaving 12 bases between them. This CDR3 has 14 amino acids. The CDR3 DNA reads TGTGCCAGCAGCTTGCTAGGGGCTATATACGAGCAGTACTTC. This sequence encodes CASSLLGAIYEQYF.

J is TRBJ2-1 and V is TRBV18, with D unclear. CDR3 length: 14 residues. Germline CDR1 and CDR2: KGHSH and LQKENI. The ends were cut back, 0 bases at V and 10 bases at J, with 13 bases in the middle. CDR3 region: CASSPPSAAREQFF. The DNA of the CDR3 is TGTGCCAGCTCACCACCGTCGGCGGCCCGCGAGCAGTTCTTC.

This clone has a handful of counts. The J gene is TRBJ1-1, the V gene TRBV6-5; D unclear. Trimming cost V 1 base and J 3 bases, with 9 bases left between them. The CDR3 runs to 14 residues. Germline V gene sequence: CDR1 MNHEY, CDR2 SVGAGI. CDR3: CASSYLSSYTEAFF. DNA of the CDR3: TGTGCCAGCAGTTACTTATCAAGCTACACTGAAGCTTTCTTT.

This chain joins TRBV12-3 or TRBV12-4 and TRBJ1-1, with D uncertain. Trimming cost V 0 bases and J 5 bases, with 7 bases left between them. CDR3 size: 13 residues. Here the CDR3 reads CASSLAPVTEAFF. As DNA, the CDR3 is TGTGCCAGCAGTTTAGCCCCAGTGACTGAAGCTTTCTTT.

A few counts support this clone. At the DNA level, this CDR3 is encoded by other sequences in the same sample as well. The chain uses TRBV2 and TRBJ2-7; D possibly matches TRBD1 or TRBD2 (5 bases each). V lost 4 bases, J lost 1 base, and 8 bases lay in between. This CDR3 is built from 13 residues. Per the germline V gene, CDR1 is SNHLY and CDR2 is FYNNEI. CDR3 amino acids: CASSGDGSYEQYF. CDR3 sequence (DNA): TGTGCCAGCAGTGGGGACGGTTCCTACGAGCAGTACTTC.

This clone has only a few counts. The chain uses TRBV5-1 and TRBJ1-6, with 8 positions matching TRBD1. V dropped 1 base and J dropped 3; count of bases not matched to a gene: 3. The CDR3 consists of 16 residues. Germline-derived CDR1 and CDR2 are SGHRS and YFSETQ. CDR3 in DNA: TGCGCCAGCAGCTTGCTTGGGACAGGCTATAATTCACCCCTCCACTTT. Its protein is CASSLLGTGYNSPLHF.

The CDR3 spells CASSQIGADSNQPQHF. Here the CDR3 DNA reads TGTGCCAGCAGTCAAATTGGGGCTGATAGCAATCAGCCCCAGCATTTT. The chain carries TRBV2 and TRBJ1-5, with D perhaps TRBD1 (5 bases). Germline V gene data show CDR1 as SNHLY and CDR2 as FYNNEI. The V and J ends lost 5 bases and 0 bases respectively, with 14 bases between them. The CDR3 length is 16 residues.

This chain joins TRBV7-8 and TRBJ2-4, with D possibly being TRBD1 or TRBD2 (5 bases each). CDR3 length: 16 residues. V lost 5 bases and J lost 11, with 25 bases in between. Germline V lookup: CDR1 SGHVS, CDR2 FQNEAQ. In nucleotides, the CDR3 is TGTGCCAGCAGCGGCGGCCGGGACCCCGAGAGTGTTCTTCAGTACTTC. Translated: CASSGGRDPESVLQYF.

This clone has only a few counts. The chain recombines TRBV3-1 (or the pseudogene TRBV3-2) with TRBJ2-7; D call uncertain. Trimming removed 4 bases from V and 0 bases from J, with 10 bases in between. Looked up from germline, CDR1 is LGHDT and CDR2 is YNNKEL (reference sequence). The CDR3 loop spans 14 amino acids. CDR3 coding DNA: TGTGCCAGCAGCCGGACGGAGAGCTCCTACGAGCAGTACTTC. Translating gives CASSRTESSYEQYF.

This chain joins TRBV9 and TRBJ2-3, with 10 bases identical to TRBD2. Trimming cost V 4 bases and J 0 bases; bases outside gene matches: 11. CDR1 is SGDLS and CDR2 is YYNGEE in the germline V gene. The CDR3 loop spans 18 amino acids. Here the CDR3 DNA reads TGTGCCAGCAGCCCTAGGCTAGCGGGGGCCTCTAGCACAGATACGCAGTATTTT. It is translated as CASSPRLAGASSTDTQYF.

The CDR3 DNA reads TGTGCCACCGACAGGGGGCTATATTATAATTCACCCCTCCACTTT. Protein: CATDRGLYYNSPLHF. The rearrangement uses TRBV6-5 and TRBJ1-6; TRBD1 matches at 10 bases. The CDR3 has 15 residues. Germline V CDR1 and CDR2: MNHEY, SVGAGI. V lost 10 bases, J lost 4 bases, and 7 bases stayed unmatched.